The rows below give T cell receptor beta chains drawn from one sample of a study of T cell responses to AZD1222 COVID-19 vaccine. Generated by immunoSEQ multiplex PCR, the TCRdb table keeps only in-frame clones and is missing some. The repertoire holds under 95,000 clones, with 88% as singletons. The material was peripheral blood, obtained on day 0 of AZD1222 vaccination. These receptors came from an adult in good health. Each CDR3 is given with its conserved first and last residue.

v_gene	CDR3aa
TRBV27	CASRLGKYQETQYF
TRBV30	CAWSVSSGAGEAFF
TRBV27	CASSLSAGGTDTQYF
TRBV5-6	CASRGRVGELFF
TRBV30	CAWSGQADTEAFF
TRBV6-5	CASRTTSGNYNEQFF
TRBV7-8	CASSPSLGEQYF
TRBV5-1	CASSLVASGNTGELFF
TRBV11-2	CATARQGSSGNTIYF
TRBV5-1	CASSLGTSRHNEQFF
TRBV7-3	CASSSTGTLDGYTF
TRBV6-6	CASTFTGYGYTF
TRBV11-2	CASSLAQTEAFF
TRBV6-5	CASSYGTSGSNEQYF
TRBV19	CASSTGQGARAFF
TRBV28	CASSYPLLAGEPEQFF
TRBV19	CASGTSGAPDTQYF
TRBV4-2	CASSQAPGQGSYGYTF
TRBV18	CASSPRERGGTQYF
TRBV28	CASSSQGAFYGYTF
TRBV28	CASSTGSGNQPQHF
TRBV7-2	CASSLESGRRGYTF
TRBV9	CASSVATVGVWTEAFF
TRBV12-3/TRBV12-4	CASSLGQGIGYTF
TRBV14	CASSQVRFPSGNTIYF
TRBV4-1	CASSQGLAGGTYEQYF